This T cell receptor beta chain is drawn from a study of T cell repertoires in cytomegalovirus infection. Study summary: Well-studied HLA-B-restricted epitopes and recently identified HLA-C-restricted epitopes of CMV were both used in the study. Signatures in public TCR beta sequences pointed to both CMV infection and matching HLA type.

This CDR3 comprises 18 residues. In germline, CDR1 is PRHDT, CDR2 FYEKMQ (reference sequence). Trimming shortened V by 0 bases and J by 2 bases, and 20 bases separated the two germline ends. With regard to this clonotype: Antigen specificity is unknown.

TCRdb reprocessed the reads via MiXCR and lists one record per CDR3 protein. The sample shows roughly 570,000 distinct CDR3 sequences, 40% of them seen only once. The sequencing used cultured PBMCs, collected from culture after CMV antigen stimulation. This TCR was recovered from a human donor in good health (CMV status not recorded). Some clones in this sample may be carry-over from other donors' samples. The J gene is TRBJ2-7, the V gene TRBV13; maybe TRBD1 (6 bases). CDR3 nucleotide sequence: TGTGCCAGCAGCTTAGGGATGGGGGCGGTTTTTTGGCCCTACGAGCAGTACTTC. It translates to CASSLGMGAVFWPYEQYF.